The subject of this entry is one TCR beta chain. Its matching antigen is unknown. Each donor was nominally healthy when sampled (though unrecorded immune exposures were likely). This PCR relied on a set of 60 Vbeta primers and 13 Jbeta primers. Method: immunoSEQ multiplex PCR; TCRdb's copy keeps in-frame clones and lacks some. The sample yields under 250,000 clones, 75% to 85% seen once. The data belong to a study of cytomegalovirus exposure and HLA in healthy donors. Study-wide findings and caveats: Follow-up analysis later connected one missense variant in DCLRE1C with trimming of TCR beta V- and J-genes. Overall, about 160 TCR beta chains were annotated as cytomegalovirus-associated. Some V segments could not be told apart, so they were left out, TRBV6-2 and TRBV6-3 among them.

V gave up 7 bases and J gave up 7 bases, with 17 bases separating them. CDR1 is MNHNS and CDR2 is SASEGT in the germline V gene. The CDR3 contains 14 residues. This clonotype was obtained from a woman aged 50 to 60 in good health and CMV-seronegative. The rearrangement joins TRBV6-1 to TRBJ2-1; D uncertain. The sample comprised PBMCs. The CDR3 protein is CASNLHFWANEQFF. Here the CDR3 DNA reads TGTGCCAGCAATTTACATTTTTGGGCAAATGAGCAGTTCTTC.